This record concerns one T cell receptor (beta chain) sequence. The CDR3 length is 16 residues. With 6 bases clipped from V and 1 base from J, the junction kept 9 bases outside the gene matches. Germline loops: CDR1 MGHDK, CDR2 SYGVNS. The entry originates in a study of T cell changes during pregnancy in multiple sclerosis. Assay: immunoSEQ multiplex PCR; the TCRdb copy retains only in-frame clones and omits some. Of some 64,000 clones in the sample, more than 85% were seen once. This sequence joins TRBV25-1 and TRBJ2-1; 7 positions match TRBD2. The receptor's source is a female donor with multiple sclerosis, enrolled in a pregnancy study. The material was peripheral blood, obtained in the first trimester of pregnancy. CDR3 loop: CASRGGGSVSYNEQFF. The CDR3 DNA follows: TGTGCCAGCAGAGGCGGCGGGAGTGTGTCCTACAATGAGCAGTTCTTC.